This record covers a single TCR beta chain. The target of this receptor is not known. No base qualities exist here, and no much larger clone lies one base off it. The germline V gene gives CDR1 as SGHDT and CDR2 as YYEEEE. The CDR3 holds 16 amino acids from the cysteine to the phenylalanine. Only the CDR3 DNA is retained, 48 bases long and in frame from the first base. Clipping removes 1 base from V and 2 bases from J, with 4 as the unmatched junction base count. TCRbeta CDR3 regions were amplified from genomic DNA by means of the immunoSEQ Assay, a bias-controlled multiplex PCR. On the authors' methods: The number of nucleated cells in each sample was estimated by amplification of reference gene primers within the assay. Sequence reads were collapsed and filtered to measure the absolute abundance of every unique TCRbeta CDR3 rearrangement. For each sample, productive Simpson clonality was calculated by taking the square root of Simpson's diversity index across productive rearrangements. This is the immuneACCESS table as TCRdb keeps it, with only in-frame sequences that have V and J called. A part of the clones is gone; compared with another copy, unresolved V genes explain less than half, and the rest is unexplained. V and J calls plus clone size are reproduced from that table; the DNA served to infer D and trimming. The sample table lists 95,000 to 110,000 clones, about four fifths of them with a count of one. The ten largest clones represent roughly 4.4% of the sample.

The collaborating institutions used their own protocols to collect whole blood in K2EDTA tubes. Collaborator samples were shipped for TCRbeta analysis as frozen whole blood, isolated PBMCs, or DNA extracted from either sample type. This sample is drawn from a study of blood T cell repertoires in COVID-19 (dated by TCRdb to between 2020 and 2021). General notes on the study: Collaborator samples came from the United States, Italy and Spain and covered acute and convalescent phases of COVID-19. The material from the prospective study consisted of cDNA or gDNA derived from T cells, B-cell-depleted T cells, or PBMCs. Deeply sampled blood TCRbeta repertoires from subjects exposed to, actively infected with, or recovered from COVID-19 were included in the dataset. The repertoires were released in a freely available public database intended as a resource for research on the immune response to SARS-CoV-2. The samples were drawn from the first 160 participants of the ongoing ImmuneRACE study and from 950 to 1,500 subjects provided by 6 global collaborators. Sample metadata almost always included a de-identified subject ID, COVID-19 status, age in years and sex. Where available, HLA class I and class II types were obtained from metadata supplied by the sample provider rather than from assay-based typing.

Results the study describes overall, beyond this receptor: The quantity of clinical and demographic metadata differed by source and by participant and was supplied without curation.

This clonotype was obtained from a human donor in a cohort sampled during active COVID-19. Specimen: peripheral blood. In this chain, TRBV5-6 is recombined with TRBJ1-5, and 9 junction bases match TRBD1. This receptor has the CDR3 CASSLRTGVGNQPQHF. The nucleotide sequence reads TGTGCCAGCAGCTTGAGGACAGGGGTGGGCAATCAGCCCCAGCATTTT.